This TCR beta chain stems from a study of cytomegalovirus exposure and HLA in healthy donors. Findings of the study overall: Several of the most significant clusters were apparently associated with common viral pathogens in a later analysis. HLA alleles were associated with 15,000 to 20,000 TCR beta sequences in a later analysis at 0.05 false discovery rate. With later analysis, a missense DCLRE1C variant became linked to TCR beta V- and J-gene trimming.

13 Jbeta primers and 60 Vbeta primers were used for the PCR. Per the original methods: In a later analysis, roughly 11 million of 65 million to 80 million unique beta chains occurred in at least two donors. Using immunoSEQ multiplex PCR, the repertoire was profiled, and TCRdb retains in-frame clones only, with some absent. The V and J calls and the clone size are those of that table, but D and trimming were determined from the DNA. The sample includes about 130,000 clones, roughly four fifths of them seen just once. Note on this clone: The antigen is not known.

Germline trimming cut 3 bases from V and 4 bases from J; bases unmatched to any gene: 5. This CDR3 has 14 amino acids. Germline-derived CDR1 and CDR2 are SGHDT and YYEEEE. What was sequenced was PBMCs. The sequence was obtained from a boy aged 5 to 17 in good health and CMV-seronegative. The rearrangement links TRBV5-6 to TRBJ2-7, with 9 bases that match TRBD2. CDR3 sequence (DNA): TGTGCCAGCAGCTCAAGGACTAGCGTTTACGAGCAGTACTTC. This gives the protein CASSSRTSVYEQYF.